This T cell receptor beta chain originates from a study of CD8+CD57+ T cells in acquired aplastic anemia. On the study more broadly: Sorted CD4+ plus CD8+ cells gave DNA averaging approximately 3.2 ug. The study, taken as a whole, reports: A set of more than 25 CD8+ CDR3 sequences was shared between patients and controls, and these sequences appeared highly expressed in patients.

Germline CDR1 is PRHDT and CDR2 is FYEKMQ (reference sequence). This CDR3 is 16 amino acids long. V shed 1 base and J shed 0 bases, with 10 bases lying between them. This clonotype has ten or more counts. Its antigen is as yet unknown. Genomic DNA, the template, was used for profiling of the TCR beta VDJ and CDR3. One entry per CDR3 protein, called by TCRdb with MiXCR from the reads. The sample gives around 430,000 distinct CDR3 sequences, under 40% of which show up once; less than 0.85% is in the top ten. Before being chosen for sequencing, patients had shown CD8+CD57+ cell expansion by flow cytometry. In all patients, the disease was severe acquired aplastic anemia. No therapy had been given to the patients at the time of blood sampling.

The clonotype was recovered from a human donor with aplastic anemia. The J gene is TRBJ1-3, the V gene TRBV13; D ambiguous. Material: sorted CD4+, CD8+, or CD8+CD57+ T cells (not recorded which) from PBMCs. CDR3 loop: CASSLDGANSGNTIYF. As DNA, the CDR3 is TGTGCCAGCAGCTTAGATGGTGCAAACTCTGGAAACACCATATATTTT. Together with reference TRBV13 and TRBJ1-3, the CDR3 gives the full variable domain: AAGVIQSPRHLIKEKRETATLKCYPIPRHDTVYWYQQGPGQDPQFLISFYEKMQSDKGSIPDRFSAQQFSDYHSELNMSSLELGDSALYFCASSLDGANSGNTIYFGEGSWLTVV.